This T cell receptor (beta chain) was captured by sequencing in a study of T cell responses to AZD1222 COVID-19 vaccine. TCRdb's table, derived via immunoSEQ multiplex PCR, lists solely in-frame clones and lacks some. The data hold about 160,000 clones, with 90% to 95% observed a single time. Looked up from germline, CDR1 is LGHNA and CDR2 is YNFKEQ. Deletions cut 0 bases from V and 5 bases from J, with 8 bases between. This CDR3 spans 14 amino acids. This clonotype originated in an adult in good health. The sample was peripheral blood, taken on day 0 of AZD1222 vaccination. The chain has TRBV4-2 and TRBJ2-1; tentatively, D is TRBD1 (5 bases). This CDR3 reads CASSQDWTNNEQFF. As DNA, the CDR3 is TGTGCCAGCAGCCAAGACTGGACAAACAATGAGCAGTTCTTC.